The clone carrying this TCR beta chain has just one count. The sample comes from a study of blood T cell repertoires in COVID-19. Overall study: COVID-19 samples from acute and convalescent phases originated in the United States, Italy and Spain. Sample material is recorded as cDNA or gDNA derived from T cells, B-cell-depleted T cells, or PBMCs.

Sequencing was performed with immunoSEQ multiplex PCR; in TCRdb, only in-frame clones are kept and a portion is missing. This sample has approximately 54,000 clones, with roughly 81% found just once. CDR1 is LGHNA, CDR2 YNFKEQ, per germline. The CDR3 is made up of 15 amino acids. Trimming at V came to 0 bases and at J to 4 bases, leaving 5 bases not matched to a gene. This TCR was sampled from an older woman with acute or convalescent COVID-19. The specimen was peripheral blood. The chain is built from TRBV4-2 and TRBJ2-5; TRBD2 agrees at 7 bases. CDR3 bases: TGTGCCAGCAGCCAAGAAGCCAGCGGGGTAGAGACCCAGTACTTC. Protein product: CASSQEASGVETQYF.